The 21 T cell receptor beta chains listed next were all sequenced from one sample in a study of T cell responses to AZD1222 COVID-19 vaccine. Method: immunoSEQ multiplex PCR; TCRdb's copy keeps in-frame clones and lacks some. The data show tens of thousands of clones, around 88% seen once. The starting material was peripheral blood, obtained 28 days after the second dose of the MenACWY control vaccine. These TCRs come from an adult who received the MenACWY meningococcal vaccine as a control.

This chain uses TRBV29-1 with TRBJ1-1; perhaps TRBD1 as D (6 bases). Germline-derived CDR1 and CDR2 are SQVTM and ANQGSEA. The CDR3 covers 14 residues. The ends were cut back, 3 bases at V and 1 base at J, with 12 bases in the middle. CDR3 protein: CSVDHGGRNTEAFF. CDR3 bases: TGCAGCGTTGACCATGGGGGCAGGAACACTGAAGCTTTCTTT.

The chain joins TRBV5-4 to TRBJ1-4, with a weak D call TRBD1 (5 bases). CDR1 and CDR2 (germline): SGHNT, YYREEE (reference sequence). The CDR3 length is 13 residues. V lost 4 bases and J lost 7, with 11 bases in between. The CDR3 region has the DNA TGTGCCAGCAGCCCCTGGGGGATTGAAAAACTGTTTTTT. This sequence encodes CASSPWGIEKLFF.

This chain connects TRBV28 to TRBJ2-2, with D hard to call. Trimming stripped 3 bases from V and 5 bases from J, with 10 bases between. Germline V gene lookup returns CDR1 MDHEN and CDR2 SYDVKM. This CDR3 is 14 amino acids long. CDR3 amino acids: CASSFAGRTGELFF. The CDR3 DNA is TGTGCCAGCAGTTTCGCCGGGCGGACCGGGGAGCTGTTTTTT. The full variable domain, rest sourced from reference TRBV28 and TRBJ2-2, is DVKVTQSSRYLVKRTGEKVFLECVQDMDHENMFWYRQDPGLGLRLIYFSYDVKMKEKGDIPEGYSVSREKKERFSLILESASTNQTSMYLCASSFAGRTGELFFGEGSRLTVL.

The CDR3: CASSLHRDGRGYTF. The CDR3 region has the DNA TGTGCCAGCAGTCTTCACCGGGACGGCAGAGGCTACACCTTC. The chain links TRBV6-5 to TRBJ1-2; tentative D call: TRBD1 (5 bases). CDR3 size: 14 residues. Per germline, CDR1 MNHEY and CDR2 SVGAGI. V shed 5 bases and J shed 8 bases, with 18 bases lying between them.

The chain recombines TRBV4-3 with TRBJ2-7, with D unclear. Germline V CDR1 and CDR2: LGHNA, YSLEER. CDR3 length equals 14 residues. The germline V and J ends were trimmed by 0 bases and 6 bases, with 12 bases remaining between them. CDR3 sequence: CASSQDSSRAEQYF. CDR3 DNA: TGCGCCAGCAGCCAAGACTCCTCCCGGGCCGAGCAGTACTTC.

The chain carries TRBV5-5 and TRBJ1-2; D is unclear. This CDR3 has 16 amino acids. Looked up from germline, CDR1 is SGHKS and CDR2 is YYEKEE (reference sequence). Trimming took 4 bases from V and 3 from J, leaving 19 bases between them. DNA for the CDR3: TGTGCCAGCAGCACACTCTCGGATAACCCCTACTATGGCTACACCTTC. Encoded protein: CASSTLSDNPYYGYTF.

In its sample, this clone was seen a few times. This chain connects TRBV3-1 (or the pseudogene TRBV3-2) to TRBJ2-7; TRBD1 matches 12 bases. Germline values: CDR1 LGHDT, CDR2 YNNKEL (reference sequence). The CDR3 is 15 amino acids. The V segment lost 4 bases and the J segment 5 bases; nucleotides outside the gene matches: 6. CDR3 bases: TGTGCCAGCAGCCTCCTCGGGACAGGGGGCCACGAGCAGTACTTC. It specifies CASSLLGTGGHEQYF.

V gene TRBV28 combines with J gene TRBJ2-1, with a possible D match to TRBD1 (7 bases). The CDR3 contains 14 residues. Germline V gene lookup returns CDR1 MDHEN and CDR2 SYDVKM. V lost 1 base, J lost 7 bases, and 11 bases lay in between. This CDR3 reads CASSLYRGGNEQFF. The CDR3 coding sequence is TGTGCCAGCAGTTTATACAGGGGAGGTAATGAGCAGTTCTTC. Complete variable domain (other parts from reference TRBV28 and TRBJ2-1): DVKVTQSSRYLVKRTGEKVFLECVQDMDHENMFWYRQDPGLGLRLIYFSYDVKMKEKGDIPEGYSVSREKKERFSLILESASTNQTSMYLCASSLYRGGNEQFFGPGTRLTVL.

As DNA, the CDR3 is TGTGCCAGCAGCCCCCCGGACTTAACCACCGGGGAGCTGTTTTTT. It is translated as CASSPPDLTTGELFF. The V call is TRBV7-2, the J call TRBJ2-2, with a possible D match to TRBD2 (5 bases). The V end was cut by 5 bases, the J end by 4 bases, with 14 bases between. CDR1 SGHTA and CDR2 FQGNSA come from the germline V gene. This CDR3 comprises 15 residues.

This clone was found a few times. The chain recombines TRBV28 with TRBJ1-2, with 8 bases fitting TRBD1. Per the germline V gene, CDR1 is MDHEN and CDR2 is SYDVKM. This CDR3 contains 15 residues. Trimming cost V 6 bases and J 4 bases; bases outside gene matches: 10. The chain's CDR3 is CASSPYQGAGYGYTF. CDR3 bases: TGTGCCAGCAGCCCCTACCAGGGGGCCGGCTATGGCTACACCTTC.

J is TRBJ1-5 and V is TRBV25-1; D might be TRBD1 (5 bases). Between the trimmed V and J ends, which lost 3 bases and 3 bases, there was a span of 12 bases. CDR1 is MGHDK, CDR2 SYGVNS, per germline. This CDR3 is 15 amino acids long. As DNA, the CDR3 is TGTGCCAGCAGTGATGGGGACGGTTACAATCAGCCCCAGCATTTT. Residues: CASSDGDGYNQPQHF.

J is TRBJ2-1 and V is TRBV28; 9 bases line up with TRBD1. The junction had 8 bases not matched to a gene; V was cut back by 4 bases and J by 1 base. CDR3 length: 17 amino acids. Germline CDR1 and CDR2: MDHEN and SYDVKM. The CDR3 DNA follows: TGTGCCAGCAGTTGGCCGACAGGGGGGGGATCCTACAATGAGCAGTTCTTC. Translation: CASSWPTGGGSYNEQFF. The variable domain in full, completed from reference TRBV28 and TRBJ2-1, reads DVKVTQSSRYLVKRTGEKVFLECVQDMDHENMFWYRQDPGLGLRLIYFSYDVKMKEKGDIPEGYSVSREKKERFSLILESASTNQTSMYLCASSWPTGGGSYNEQFFGPGTRLTVL.

In this sample, this clone turned up once. The V and J genes are TRBV6-4 and TRBJ2-2, with 8 bases aligning to TRBD2. Trimming at V came to 3 bases and at J to 1 base, leaving 1 base not matched to a gene. This CDR3 has 15 amino acids. From germline, CDR1 is MRHNA and CDR2 SNTAGT. CDR3 protein: CASSESGGNTGELFF. The CDR3 nucleotides are TGTGCCAGCAGTGAAAGCGGGGGGAACACCGGGGAGCTGTTTTTT.

The V and J genes are TRBV7-9 and TRBJ2-7; TRBD1 matches 10 bases. V shed 5 bases and J 5 bases; nucleotides not matched to a gene: 18. The CDR3 contains 18 residues. Germline V gene sequence: CDR1 SEHNR, CDR2 FQNEAQ (reference sequence). The CDR3 nucleotides read TGTGCCAGCAGCCCATTGAAGAAGAACCGGGACAGGGGTCACGAGCAGTACTTC. It encodes CASSPLKKNRDRGHEQYF.

This sequence joins TRBV5-6 and TRBJ1-2, with TRBD1 matching 7 bases. The J segment lost 8 bases and the V segment lost 0 bases, leaving 10 bases of the junction unmatched. Germline lookup yields CDR1 SGHDT and CDR2 YYEEEE. CDR3 size: 15 residues. In DNA, the CDR3 is TGTGCCAGCAGCTTGGCAAAGGGGGAGGGGGCAGGCTACACCTTC. The encoded protein is CASSLAKGEGAGYTF.

This chain uses TRBV13 with TRBJ2-2; 7 nucleotides match TRBD1. Losses at the gene ends were 5 bases for V and 5 bases for J; bases not matched to a gene: 8. The germline V gene encodes CDR1 PRHDT and CDR2 FYEKMQ (reference sequence). This CDR3 is 15 amino acids long. CDR3 DNA sequence: TGTGCCAGCAGCCCCAGACAGGGAAGGACCGGGGAGCTGTTTTTT. This codes for CASSPRQGRTGELFF.

The CDR3 region has the DNA TGTGCCAGCAGCCCAATGTTGTTGGATTCACCCCTCCACTTT. Translated, it gives CASSPMLLDSPLHF. The V call is TRBV5-6, the J call TRBJ1-6; D gene unclear. The CDR3 runs to 14 residues. The V gene lost 4 bases and the J gene lost 8 bases, with 13 bases spanning the gap. The V gene's germline CDR1 is SGHDT and CDR2 YYEEEE.

This chain connects TRBV7-9 to TRBJ2-7; D is possibly TRBD2 (5 bases). In germline, CDR1 is SEHNR, CDR2 FQNEAQ (reference sequence). V gave up 5 bases and J gave up 0 bases, with 11 bases separating them. The CDR3 loop spans 14 amino acids. Here the CDR3 DNA reads TGTGCCAGCAGCCCCTTAGGACTCTCCTACGAGCAGTACTTC. Amino acid sequence: CASSPLGLSYEQYF.

The chain combines TRBV28 with TRBJ2-7; TRBD1 matches 9 bases. V lost 4 bases and J lost 2; bases outside the gene matches: 6. Germline CDR1 reads MDHEN; CDR2 reads SYDVKM. The CDR3 runs 15 residues. The CDR3 sequence: CASSSPDRGPYEQYF. The CDR3 DNA reads TGTGCCAGCAGTTCCCCGGACAGGGGACCCTACGAGCAGTACTTC.

The chain is built from TRBV4-1 and TRBJ1-5, with a tentative D call TRBD1 (6 bases). The V and J ends lost 0 bases and 6 bases respectively, with 18 bases between them. Per the germline V gene, CDR1 is MGHRA and CDR2 is YSYEKL. The CDR3 sequence is 17 residues long. The CDR3, as DNA: TGCGCCAGCAGCCAAGATCCCCGGGGGCGCGGGGTTCAGCCCCAGCATTTT. Its protein is CASSQDPRGRGVQPQHF.

The chain joins TRBV5-1 to TRBJ2-5, with TRBD1 identical over 7 bases. J was trimmed by 1 base and V by 7 bases; bases with no gene match: 7. The CDR3 totals 14 residues. Germline V gives CDR1 SGHRS, CDR2 YFSETQ. The CDR3: CASDQTGAQETQYF. The CDR3 DNA follows: TGCGCCAGCGACCAAACAGGGGCCCAAGAGACCCAGTACTTC.